This passage covers 7 T cell receptor beta chains from one sample sequenced in a study of blood T cell repertoires in COVID-19. Repertoires were generated with immunoSEQ multiplex PCR, while TCRdb's copy carries only in-frame clones and drops some. The table lists 240,000 or so clones, around 79% of them singletons. Material for sequencing was peripheral blood. The receptors shown here come from a woman older than 75 with acute or convalescent COVID-19.

The genes are TRBV5-1 and TRBJ1-3; TRBD1 might be the D (5 bases). The CDR3 is 14 residues long. Germline V gene lookup returns CDR1 SGHRS and CDR2 YFSETQ. Trimming cost V 1 base and J 4 bases, with 9 bases left between them. CDR3 sequence: CASSLMGLGNTIYF. The CDR3 DNA follows: TGCGCCAGCAGCTTGATGGGGCTCGGAAACACCATATATTTT.

This clone showed up just a few times. This chain joins TRBV4-2 and TRBJ2-7; 10 bases line up with TRBD2. Germline values: CDR1 LGHNA, CDR2 YNFKEQ. The CDR3 is 15 residues long. The V gene end was trimmed by 3 bases and the J gene end by 4 bases; junction bases not matched to a gene: 6. CDR3 bases: TGTGCCAGCAGCCAGCTAGCGGGAGTAGGTTACGAGCAGTACTTC. This gives the protein CASSQLAGVGYEQYF.

This clone was picked up a small number of times. The chain joins TRBV6-5 to TRBJ2-7; a weak D match, TRBD2 (5 bases). Germline CDR1 and CDR2: MNHEY and SVGAGI. The CDR3 runs 13 residues. Trimming took off 0 bases at V and 6 bases at J, with 9 bases between the two ends. As DNA, the CDR3 is TGTGCCAGCAGTTACTCCTCAGGAGGCGAGCAGTACTTC. It encodes CASSYSSGGEQYF.

This rearrangement joins TRBV7-9 to TRBJ1-2; 8 nucleotides agree with TRBD1. Germline CDR1 is SEHNR and CDR2 is FQNEAQ (reference sequence). J was trimmed by 4 bases and V by 5 bases; bases with no gene match: 3. The CDR3 is made up of 13 amino acids. The CDR3 DNA reads as TGTGCCAGCAGCCCACAGGGGGGCTATGGCTACACCTTC. Translated, it gives CASSPQGGYGYTF.

CDR3 DNA sequence: TGTGCCAGCAGTACCGGGACTAGCGGACCTGGGGCCGAGACCCAGTACTTC. Translating it yields CASSTGTSGPGAETQYF. The chain joins TRBV2 to TRBJ2-5, with 11 bases lining up with TRBD2. This CDR3 contains 17 residues. After removal of 5 bases from V and 5 bases from J, the junction contained 13 bases not matched to a gene. Germline V gene lookup returns CDR1 SNHLY and CDR2 FYNNEI.

The V gene is TRBV6-5, the J gene TRBJ1-5, with 11 bases aligning to TRBD1. CDR3 length: 14 residues. V lost 7 bases to trimming and J lost 7 bases; unmatched junction nucleotides: 6. Germline lookup yields CDR1 MNHEY and CDR2 SVGAGI. CDR3 nucleotides: TGTGCCAGCAACCCGGGACAGGGGGGCCAGCCCCAGCATTTT. It encodes CASNPGQGGQPQHF.

The chain joins TRBV6-6 to TRBJ1-6; the D gene is possibly TRBD1 (6 bases). This CDR3 is built from 14 residues. The germline gives CDR1 MNHNY, CDR2 SVGAGI (reference sequence). V was cut by 5 bases and J by 7 bases, with 12 bases left in between. In DNA, the CDR3 is TGTGCCAGCAGTCAGGGGATCGGCAATTCACCCCTCCACTTT. Translation gives CASSQGIGNSPLHF.